Listed here are 5 T cell receptor beta chains from one sample, sequenced in a study of T cell responses to AZD1222 COVID-19 vaccine (dated by TCRdb to about 2021). The time point label, as the study defines it: about 28 days (+/-7) after the second vaccine dose. Libraries were prepared through the immunoSEQ multiplex PCR assay. TCRdb retrieved this table from immuneACCESS and kept in-frame rearrangements only. Not all clones are present; in checked studies, unresolved V genes account for under half, and no reason is known for the remainder. Counted in this sample were more than 55,000 clones; about 80% of them appeared once. Of the sample, about 3.7% is held by the ten largest clones. Sequences were derived from peripheral blood, sampled 28 days after the second AZD1222 dose. The receptors derive from an adult who received the AZD1222 COVID-19 vaccine.

The rearrangement links TRBV7-8 to TRBJ1-1; D is unresolved. Trimming took 5 bases from V and 2 from J, leaving 12 bases between them. Per the germline V gene, CDR1 is SGHVS and CDR2 is FQNEAQ. The CDR3 covers 14 residues. The CDR3 here is CASSPRAPNTEAFF. Here the CDR3 DNA reads TGTGCCAGCAGCCCAAGGGCACCTAACACTGAAGCTTTCTTT.

The chain recombines TRBV27 with TRBJ2-1; 15 positions match TRBD2. Germline CDR1 reads MNHEY; CDR2 reads SMNVEV (reference sequence). V shed 1 base and J 7 bases; nucleotides not matched to a gene: 2. There are 16 residues in the CDR3. The CDR3 sequence is CASSLWTSGGANEQFF. CDR3 nucleotides: TGTGCCAGCAGTTTATGGACTAGCGGGGGGGCGAATGAGCAGTTCTTC.

The V gene is TRBV28, the J gene TRBJ1-1, with TRBD1 as a possible D gene (5 bases). Germline CDR1 is MDHEN and CDR2 is SYDVKM. Deletions cut 4 bases from V and 4 bases from J, with 16 bases between. The CDR3 has 15 residues. This CDR3 reads CASSSWGDEVTEAFF. The CDR3 DNA sequence: TGTGCCAGCAGTTCCTGGGGGGATGAGGTCACTGAAGCTTTCTTT.

The CDR3 loop reads CASSRFNEQYF. DNA for the CDR3: TGTGCCAGCAGCCGGTTCAACGAGCAGTACTTC. V and J are TRBV11-2 and TRBJ2-7; D unclear. This CDR3 comprises 11 residues. The germline CDR1 and CDR2 sequences are SGHAT and FQNNGV. V gave up 5 bases and J gave up 5 bases, with 7 bases separating them.

V usage is TRBV2 and J usage is TRBJ1-3; no clear D. CDR1 and CDR2 (germline): SNHLY, FYNNEI. Deletions cut 0 bases from V and 6 bases from J, with 6 bases between. The CDR3 is 13 residues long. CDR3: CASSEALQNTIYF. The CDR3 coding sequence is TGTGCCAGCAGTGAAGCGCTTCAAAACACCATATATTTT.